The 17 T cell receptor beta chains listed next were all sequenced from one sample in a study of blood T cell repertoires in COVID-19. Using immunoSEQ multiplex PCR, the repertoire was profiled, and TCRdb retains in-frame clones only, with some absent. The data hold about 400,000 clones, with around nine tenths observed a single time. The material sequenced was PBMCs or T cells enriched from blood (not recorded which). All receptors derive from a woman between 45 and 60 years old who had recovered from COVID-19.

This chain connects TRBV11-3 to TRBJ1-3; D is unclear. This CDR3 region has 15 residues. The germline V gene encodes CDR1 SGHNT and CDR2 YENEEA. The V end was cut by 5 bases, the J end by 3 bases, with 14 bases between. This chain's CDR3 is CASSLKSGHGNTIYF. CDR3 in DNA: TGTGCCAGCAGCCTAAAGAGTGGGCATGGAAACACCATATATTTT.

The rearrangement joins TRBV2 to TRBJ1-4; no reliable D call. This CDR3 is built from 14 residues. The germline V and J ends were trimmed by 4 bases and 0 bases, with 6 bases remaining between them. CDR1 is SNHLY, CDR2 FYNNEI, per germline. The CDR3 DNA reads TGTGCCAGCAGTGGCGGGTCAACTAATGAAAAACTGTTTTTT. It codes for CASSGGSTNEKLFF.

This rearrangement joins TRBV30 to TRBJ1-4, with 7 bases fitting TRBD1. Germline CDR1 reads GTSNPN; CDR2 reads SVGIG (reference sequence). This CDR3 is 13 amino acids long. V shed 4 bases, J shed 7 bases, and the junction held 6 bases outside the gene matches. In DNA form, the CDR3 reads TGTGCCTGGACTGGGGGGACAGTTGAAAAACTGTTTTTT. Its protein is CAWTGGTVEKLFF.

V is TRBV3-1 (or the pseudogene TRBV3-2) and J is TRBJ1-1; D is perhaps TRBD1 (6 bases). V shed 4 bases and J shed 1 base, with 13 bases lying between them. This CDR3 has 15 residues. Germline values: CDR1 LGHDT, CDR2 YNNKEL (reference sequence). The CDR3, as DNA: TGTGCCAGCAGCCCCCGGACGGACAGGAACACTGAAGCTTTCTTT. The encoded protein is CASSPRTDRNTEAFF.

The rearrangement uses TRBV5-6 and TRBJ2-2; possible D gene TRBD2, 6 bases. The germline V gene encodes CDR1 SGHDT and CDR2 YYEEEE. This CDR3 is built from 17 residues. The V and J ends lost 1 base and 0 bases respectively, with 13 bases between them. Here the CDR3 DNA reads TGTGCCAGCAGCTTGCGGACTACCGATACGAACACCGGGGAGCTGTTTTTT. As protein: CASSLRTTDTNTGELFF.

In its sample, this clone was seen a few times. The chain uses TRBV27 and TRBJ2-1; 7 bases agree with TRBD2. The length of the CDR3 is 15 residues. Germline trimming cut 3 bases from V and 6 bases from J; bases unmatched to any gene: 8. From germline, CDR1 is MNHEY and CDR2 SMNVEV (reference sequence). The CDR3, as DNA: TGTGCCAGCAGTTTTCTGGCGGGGGTTTCCAATGAGCAGTTCTTC. As protein: CASSFLAGVSNEQFF.

V and J are TRBV5-4 and TRBJ2-5, with D possibly TRBD1 on 5 matching bases. V dropped 2 bases and J dropped 9 bases, with 20 bases sitting between them. The CDR3 has 15 amino acids. The germline gives CDR1 SGHNT, CDR2 YYREEE (reference sequence). The CDR3 sequence: CASSFSGSARVAQYF. CDR3 bases: TGTGCCAGCAGCTTCTCCGGGTCCGCCAGGGTCGCCCAGTACTTC.

In its sample, this clone was seen once. This chain uses TRBV4-1 with TRBJ2-1, with TRBD2 as a possible D gene (5 bases). V lost 2 bases and J lost 8, with 13 bases in between. CDR1 and CDR2 from the germline V gene are MGHRA and YSYEKL. The CDR3 has 14 amino acids. Here the CDR3 reads CASSQHPREDEQFF. DNA of the CDR3: TGCGCCAGCAGCCAACACCCGAGGGAAGATGAGCAGTTCTTC.

The chain employs TRBV5-4 and TRBJ2-5, with 9 positions matching TRBD1. V shed 4 bases and J 4 bases; nucleotides not matched to a gene: 5. The CDR3 has 14 residues. Germline V gene data show CDR1 as SGHNT and CDR2 as YYREEE (reference sequence). The chain's CDR3 is CASSRDRAVETQYF. CDR3 bases: TGTGCCAGCAGCCGGGACAGGGCGGTAGAGACCCAGTACTTC. Using reference TRBV5-4 and TRBJ2-5 for the parts outside the CDR3, the full variable domain is ETGVTQSPTHLIKTRGQQVTLRCSSQSGHNTVSWYQQALGQGPQFIFQYYREEENGRGNFPPRFSGLQFPNYSSELNVNALELDDSALYLCASSRDRAVETQYFGPGTRLLVL.

The CDR3 DNA follows: TGTGCCAGCAGCTCGCGACCGGGACAGGGAAATTCACCCCTCCACTTT. It yields the protein CASSSRPGQGNSPLHF. The chain uses TRBV7-2 and TRBJ1-6; 9 nucleotides align to TRBD1. After removal of 4 bases from V and 7 bases from J, the junction contained 8 bases not matched to a gene. Germline loops: CDR1 SGHTA, CDR2 FQGNSA. The CDR3 covers 16 residues.

V gene TRBV27 combines with J gene TRBJ2-7; D perhaps matches TRBD2 (6 bases). V lost 4 bases to trimming and J lost 4 bases, with 14 bases between them. The CDR3 covers 14 residues. Germline CDR1 is MNHEY and CDR2 is SMNVEV (reference sequence). DNA of the CDR3: TGTGCCAGCAGTTCCGGGGAGGCGGGGTACGAGCAGTACTTC. Amino acid sequence: CASSSGEAGYEQYF.

The V call is TRBV20-1, the J call TRBJ2-7; D possibly corresponds to TRBD1 (6 bases). The CDR3 has 13 residues. Per germline, CDR1 DFQATT and CDR2 SNEGSKA (reference sequence). V was cut by 3 bases and J by 4 bases, with 13 bases left in between. CDR3 bases: TGCAGTGCTAGTTTACAGGGTAGTTACGAGCAGTACTTC. Its translation is CSASLQGSYEQYF.

This clone was counted a single time. This chain connects TRBV27 to TRBJ2-5, with a possible D match to TRBD2 (5 bases). The length of the CDR3 is 13 residues. Germline V gene lookup returns CDR1 MNHEY and CDR2 SMNVEV (reference sequence). The V end was cut by 7 bases, the J end by 4 bases, with 13 bases between. CDR3 region: CASTGSLSETQYF. DNA of the CDR3: TGTGCCAGCACGGGATCCCTCTCAGAGACCCAGTACTTC.

This chain connects TRBV28 to TRBJ1-6, with D hard to call. Germline values: CDR1 MDHEN, CDR2 SYDVKM. The CDR3 loop spans 15 amino acids. V was shortened by 3 bases and J by 7 bases, with 13 bases between the two germline ends. The CDR3 protein is CASSLGSQPNSPLHF. DNA for the CDR3: TGTGCCAGCAGTTTGGGGAGCCAGCCAAATTCACCCCTCCACTTT.

The V and J genes are TRBV15 and TRBJ1-3; perhaps TRBD1 as D (5 bases). CDR3 length: 16 residues. The germline CDR1 and CDR2 sequences are LNHNV and YYDKDF (reference sequence). V lost 0 bases and J 3 bases, leaving 12 bases between the germline ends. CDR3: CATSRELRDSGNTIYF. The CDR3 region has the DNA TGTGCCACCAGCAGAGAACTCAGGGATAGTGGAAACACCATATATTTT.

This sequence joins TRBV10-3 and TRBJ2-4; no clear D. The CDR3 loop spans 15 amino acids. The V gene's germline CDR1 is ENHRY and CDR2 SYGVKD. V gave up 2 bases and J gave up 7 bases, with 15 bases separating them. DNA for the CDR3: TGTGCCATCAGTGAGGGGCCTTCCTCTTTTAACATTCAGTACTTC. It translates to CAISEGPSSFNIQYF.

This rearrangement joins TRBV12-3 or TRBV12-4 to TRBJ2-3, with a weak D call TRBD2 (6 bases). V dropped 5 bases and J dropped 6 bases, with 6 bases sitting between them. The CDR3 spans 11 residues. The CDR3 sequence is CASSRGDTQYF. The CDR3 coding sequence is TGTGCCAGCAGTCGGGGGGATACGCAGTATTTT.